This TCR beta chain was identified in a study of T cells after yellow fever vaccination. V lost 0 bases to trimming and J lost 5 bases, with 13 bases between them. From germline, CDR1 is DFQATT and CDR2 SNEGSKA (reference sequence). This CDR3 is built from 15 residues. Study-level findings and limits: Abundant bulk-population clonotypes could contaminate the FACS-sorted repertoires. Most clones from primary vaccination were detected again post-booster (around 95% CD4, 88% CD8).

The study made its TCR cDNA through 5'RACE template switching. That step introduced a universal primer site along with UMIs. Via MiXCR, TCRdb re-called the 5' RACE reads, giving one row per CDR3 protein. The repertoire includes around 300,000 distinct CDR3 sequences, 13% of them detected once, and 0.5% to 0.6% sits in the top ten. This clonotype came up a few times. Its cognate antigen is unknown. The sequence was collected from a man aged 25 to 45 who received the YFV17D yellow fever vaccine. V and J are TRBV20-1 and TRBJ1-4; no clear D gene. Sequencing used CD4+ T cells sorted from PBMCs, obtained 45 days after the yellow fever booster vaccination. This CDR3 reads CSARDIGLLNEKLFF. Here the CDR3 DNA reads TGCAGTGCTAGAGATATAGGGCTATTAAATGAAAAACTGTTTTTT.